Below, 17 T cell receptor beta chains from the same sample are listed, as sequenced in a study of immune evolution from preneoplasia to lung adenocarcinoma. Generated by immunoSEQ multiplex PCR, the TCRdb table keeps only in-frame clones and is missing some. The sample lists more than 25,000 clones, 74% occurring once. Specimen: FFPE invasive lung adenocarcinoma tissue. These receptors all stem from a person aged 55-75 years with invasive lung adenocarcinoma. Some clones in this sample may be carry-over from other donors' samples.

The chain links TRBV5-6 to TRBJ1-2; D remains unclear. The V and J ends lost 4 bases and 4 bases respectively, with 14 bases between them. This CDR3 has 14 amino acids. Germline V gene data show CDR1 as SGHDT and CDR2 as YYEEEE. The CDR3 nucleotides are TGTGCCAGCAGCCCCCTCAGGACGGTCTATGGCTACACCTTC. This encodes CASSPLRTVYGYTF.

This chain connects TRBV11-2 to TRBJ2-3, with 15 nucleotides matching TRBD2. Losses at the gene ends were 1 base for V and 5 bases for J; bases not matched to a gene: 7. Germline V gives CDR1 SGHAT, CDR2 FQNNGV. The CDR3 sequence is 18 residues long. CDR3 nucleotides: TGTGCCAGCAGCTTAGCCGTACCGGGACTAGCGGGAGGAGATACGCAGTATTTT. This translates into CASSLAVPGLAGGDTQYF.

V and J are TRBV19 and TRBJ2-5, with D possibly being TRBD2 (6 bases). Trimming shortened V by 4 bases and J by 5 bases, and 17 bases separated the two germline ends. This CDR3 is 15 amino acids long. Germline V gene data show CDR1 as LNHDA and CDR2 as SQIVND (reference sequence). CDR3 region: CASSTIAVGTETQYF. DNA of the CDR3: TGTGCCAGTAGTACCATAGCGGTAGGGACGGAGACCCAGTACTTC.

As regards this clone: Other nucleotide sequences in the sample specify the same CDR3. The chain recombines TRBV4-2 with TRBJ1-2; weak D call: TRBD1 (5 bases). Trimming took off 1 base at V and 1 base at J, with 16 bases between the two ends. The CDR3 is made up of 17 amino acids. In germline, CDR1 is LGHNA, CDR2 YNFKEQ. The CDR3 loop reads CASSQVGPFGGNYGYTF. The CDR3 region has the DNA TGTGCCAGCAGCCAAGTCGGTCCATTCGGGGGTAACTATGGCTACACCTTC.

The chain is built from TRBV6-1 and TRBJ1-5, with D perhaps TRBD1 (5 bases). The CDR3 extends over 15 amino acids. Trimming left V 4 bases short and J 7 bases short, with 17 bases between. Germline V gives CDR1 MNHNS, CDR2 SASEGT. This chain's CDR3 is CASSGGMGVRQPQHF. DNA for the CDR3: TGTGCCAGCAGTGGAGGTATGGGGGTTCGCCAGCCCCAGCATTTT.

In this sample, this clone turned up once. The genes are TRBV7-6 and TRBJ2-7; no clear D. CDR3 length: 13 amino acids. The germline CDR1 and CDR2 sequences are SGHVS and FNYEAQ. Trimming pared 2 bases from V and 3 bases from J, leaving 8 bases between. The DNA for the CDR3 is TGTGCCAGCAGCTTATCCTCTTACTACGAGCAGTACTTC. This translates into CASSLSSYYEQYF.

The chain is built from TRBV27 and TRBJ2-7; D is undetermined. Per the germline V gene, CDR1 is MNHEY and CDR2 is SMNVEV (reference sequence). The CDR3 runs 15 residues. V dropped 5 bases and J dropped 3 bases, with 17 bases sitting between them. For the CDR3, the DNA is TGTGCCAGCAGTCCCTCGGCCCAAATTCTCTACGAGCAGTACTTC. Its translation is CASSPSAQILYEQYF.

The chain has TRBV7-3 and TRBJ2-1, with 7 bases aligning to TRBD1. The CDR3 has 15 residues. V lost 2 bases and J lost 4; bases outside the gene matches: 5. Germline lookup yields CDR1 SGHTA and CDR2 FQGTGA. The CDR3, as DNA: TGTGCCAGCAGCTTAGAGGGGGCGGAATACAATGAGCAGTTCTTC. It codes for CASSLEGAEYNEQFF.

This rearrangement joins TRBV6-6 to TRBJ1-5; D is ambiguous. The CDR3 is 13 residues long. CDR1 is MNHNY, CDR2 SVGAGI, per germline (reference sequence). Trimming stripped 6 bases from V and 0 bases from J, with 6 bases between. The CDR3 DNA sequence: TGTGCCAGCAGCTCACATAGCAATCAGCCCCAGCATTTT. The encoded protein is CASSSHSNQPQHF.

The V gene is TRBV9, the J gene TRBJ2-5; D gene ambiguous. Germline V gives CDR1 SGDLS, CDR2 YYNGEE. This CDR3 is built from 16 residues. Deletions cut 0 bases from V and 1 base from J, with 13 bases between. CDR3: CASSVGMQDGQETQYF. As DNA, the CDR3 is TGTGCCAGCAGCGTAGGAATGCAGGACGGCCAAGAGACCCAGTACTTC.

CDR3 nucleotides: TGTGCCAGCAGCTCCAGGGTCACCGAGGCAACTGAAGCTTTCTTT. It specifies CASSSRVTEATEAFF. J is TRBJ1-1 and V is TRBV7-9; a weak D match, TRBD1 (5 bases). Germline CDR1 is SEHNR and CDR2 is FQNEAQ (reference sequence). The CDR3 is made up of 15 amino acids. V dropped 4 bases and J dropped 5 bases, with 17 bases sitting between them.

In nucleotides, the CDR3 is TGTGCCAGCAGCTTACCAGAGACCTACGAGCAGTACTTC. Encoded protein: CASSLPETYEQYF. This chain links TRBV11-1 with TRBJ2-7; D unresolved. The CDR3 has 13 residues. The germline V gene has CDR1 SGHAT and CDR2 FQDESV (reference sequence). V lost 2 bases and J 2 bases, leaving 7 bases between the germline ends.

This chain connects TRBV29-1 to TRBJ2-7; 8 nucleotides line up with TRBD1. Germline CDR1 SQVTM, CDR2 ANQGSEA. Trimming took 5 bases from V and 5 from J; bases not matched to a gene: 8. The CDR3 runs 13 residues. The CDR3 sequence is CSVNRQGINEQYF. CDR3 DNA: TGCAGCGTTAACCGACAGGGGATCAACGAGCAGTACTTC.

This clone was found once. The chain couples TRBV18 to TRBJ1-1; D uncertain. There are 13 residues in the CDR3. Germline V CDR1 and CDR2: KGHSH, LQKENI. With 0 bases removed from V and 4 bases from J, the gap between germline ends came to 6 bases. As DNA, the CDR3 is TGTGCCAGCTCACCACCGCAGAGCACTGAAGCTTTCTTT. It codes for CASSPPQSTEAFF.

The chain links TRBV5-1 to TRBJ2-3; D unresolved. V was cut by 0 bases and J by 2 bases, with 7 bases left in between. The CDR3 is 14 amino acids. Germline CDR1 and CDR2: SGHRS and YFSETQ. CDR3 sequence reads: CASSLGQDTDTQYF. DNA of the CDR3: TGCGCCAGCAGCTTGGGGCAGGACACAGATACGCAGTATTTT.

The sample holds one count of this clone. The CDR3 is CASQLAGTDTQYF. CDR3 nucleotide sequence: TGTGCCAGCCAACTAGCGGGCACAGATACGCAGTATTTT. J is TRBJ2-3 and V is TRBV5-4; 8 bases match TRBD2. The V and J ends lost 7 bases and 1 base, in that order; junction bases with no gene match: 2. The germline V gene encodes CDR1 SGHNT and CDR2 YYREEE (reference sequence). This CDR3 region has 13 residues. Full variable domain (outside the CDR3, taken from reference TRBV5-4 and TRBJ2-3): ETGVTQSPTHLIKTRGQQVTLRCSSQSGHNTVSWYQQALGQGPQFIFQYYREEENGRGNFPPRFSGLQFPNYSSELNVNALELDDSALYLCASQLAGTDTQYFGPGTRLTVL.

The chain carries TRBV6-1 and TRBJ2-1, with TRBD2 as a possible D gene (7 bases). The V and J ends lost 6 bases and 3 bases respectively, with 15 bases between them. The CDR3 covers 15 residues. In germline, CDR1 is MNHNS, CDR2 SASEGT. The CDR3 is CASRRGGADYNEQFF. The CDR3 nucleotides read TGTGCCAGCAGGCGAGGGGGGGCGGACTACAATGAGCAGTTCTTC.